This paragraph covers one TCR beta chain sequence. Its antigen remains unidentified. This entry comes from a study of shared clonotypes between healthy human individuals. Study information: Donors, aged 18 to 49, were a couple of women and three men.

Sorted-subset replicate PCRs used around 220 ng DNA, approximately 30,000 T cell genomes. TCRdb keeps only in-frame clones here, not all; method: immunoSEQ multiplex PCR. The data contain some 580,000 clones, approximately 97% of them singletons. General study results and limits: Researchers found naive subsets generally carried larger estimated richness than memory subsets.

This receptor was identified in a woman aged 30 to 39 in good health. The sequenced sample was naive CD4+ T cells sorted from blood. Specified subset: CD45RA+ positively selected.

CDR3 protein: CATHSSGRLTGELFF. Written as DNA, the CDR3 is TGTGCCACCCATTCTAGCGGGAGACTAACCGGGGAGCTGTTTTTT. The genes are TRBV28 and TRBJ2-2, with TRBD2 identical over 10 bases. Per germline, CDR1 MDHEN and CDR2 SYDVKM. CDR3 size: 15 residues. With 10 bases clipped from V and 5 bases from J, the junction kept 10 bases outside the gene matches.